Below, 17 T cell receptor beta chains from the same sample are listed, as sequenced in a study of blood T cell repertoires in COVID-19. Generated by immunoSEQ multiplex PCR, the TCRdb table keeps only in-frame clones and is missing some. The data show more than 250,000 clones, more than 85% seen once. The sample consisted of peripheral blood. These TCRs come from a young man with active or convalescent COVID-19.

This clone was seen once. Other DNA sequences in this specimen translate into the identical CDR3. The chain uses TRBV24-1 and TRBJ1-4, with a weak D call TRBD1 (6 bases). Trimming stripped 4 bases from V and 7 bases from J, with 15 bases between. Germline CDR1 reads KGHDR; CDR2 reads SFDVKD. The CDR3 is made up of 15 amino acids. The DNA for the CDR3 is TGTGCCACCAGTGACTCCCAGGGAGGGGGTGAAAAACTGTTTTTT. Translation gives CATSDSQGGGEKLFF.

The gene calls are TRBV27 and TRBJ2-5; D is possibly TRBD2 (6 bases). The germline V gene encodes CDR1 MNHEY and CDR2 SMNVEV (reference sequence). Trimming left V 3 bases short and J 4 bases short, with 9 bases between. The CDR3 loop spans 13 amino acids. The CDR3 loop reads CASSFNGGETQYF. The CDR3 DNA follows: TGTGCCAGCAGTTTCAACGGGGGAGAGACCCAGTACTTC.

This clone was seen a single time. The chain has TRBV24-1 and TRBJ2-5; D perhaps matches TRBD1 (6 bases). The CDR3 is 14 amino acids. Trimming took off 0 bases at V and 5 bases at J, with 9 bases between the two ends. CDR1 is KGHDR and CDR2 is SFDVKD in the germline V gene. This CDR3 reads CATSDLSRGETQYF. The CDR3 DNA sequence: TGTGCCACCAGTGATTTGTCCAGGGGCGAGACCCAGTACTTC.

The chain couples TRBV30 to TRBJ2-1, with TRBD2 matching over 11 bases. Per the germline V gene, CDR1 is GTSNPN and CDR2 is SVGIG (reference sequence). The CDR3 loop spans 15 amino acids. After removal of 3 bases from V and 7 bases from J, the junction contained 8 bases not matched to a gene. The CDR3 nucleotides read TGTGCCTGGAGCCTTAGCGGGGGGGCCAAAAATGAGCAGTTCTTC. This sequence encodes CAWSLSGGAKNEQFF. Filled out from reference TRBV30 and TRBJ2-1, the complete variable domain reads SQTIHQWPATLVQPVGSPLSLECTVEGTSNPNLYWYRQAAGRGLQLLFYSVGIGQISSEVPQNLSASRPQDRQFILSSKKLLLSDSGFYLCAWSLSGGAKNEQFFGPGTRLTVL.

V is TRBV11-3 and J is TRBJ2-3, with D unresolved. V lost 1 base and J lost 2, with 10 bases in between. Germline V gene sequence: CDR1 SGHNT, CDR2 YENEEA. CDR3 length equals 15 residues. As DNA, the CDR3 is TGTGCCAGCAGCTTAGGTCGGGTTGACACAGATACGCAGTATTTT. Protein sequence: CASSLGRVDTDTQYF. The whole variable domain, remainder taken from reference TRBV11-3 and TRBJ2-3, is EAGVVQSPRYKIIEKKQPVAFWCNPISGHNTLYWYLQNLGQGPELLIRYENEEAVDDSQLPKDRFSAERLKGVDSTLKIQPAELGDSAVYLCASSLGRVDTDTQYFGPGTRLTVL.

This rearrangement joins TRBV9 to TRBJ2-1; D not certain. The CDR3 is 13 residues long. V lost 4 bases and J lost 3, with 8 bases in between. Germline-derived CDR1 and CDR2 are SGDLS and YYNGEE. CDR3 sequence reads: CASSRRGYNEQFF. The CDR3 DNA is TGTGCCAGCAGCCGGAGAGGCTACAATGAGCAGTTCTTC. Based on the CDR3 plus reference TRBV9 and TRBJ2-1, the full variable domain is DSGVTQTPKHLITATGQRVTLRCSPRSGDLSVYWYQQSLDQGLQFLIQYYNGEERAKGNILERFSAQQFPDLHSELNLSSLELGDSALYFCASSRRGYNEQFFGPGTRLTVL.

In its sample, this clone ranks as medium-sized (0.01 to 0.1%). V and J are TRBV4-3 and TRBJ2-3; TRBD2 agrees at 9 bases. V lost 6 bases to trimming and J lost 3 bases; unmatched junction nucleotides: 7. CDR1 LGHNA and CDR2 YSLEER come from the germline V gene. The CDR3 consists of 15 residues. The CDR3 region is CASRSGRTLTDTQYF. Written as DNA, the CDR3 is TGCGCCAGCAGGAGCGGGAGGACATTGACAGATACGCAGTATTTT.

The sample holds a few counts of this clone. The chain employs TRBV13 and TRBJ2-7, with D maybe TRBD2 (6 bases). Per the germline V gene, CDR1 is PRHDT and CDR2 is FYEKMQ (reference sequence). This CDR3 contains 13 residues. V lost 5 bases, J lost 1 base, and 9 bases lay in between. The CDR3 region has the DNA TGTGCCAGCAGCCCGCGGGGTTCCTACGAGCAGTACTTC. The encoded protein is CASSPRGSYEQYF.

This clone was observed a handful of times. The genes are TRBV5-4 and TRBJ1-6; 7 bases agree with TRBD1. The CDR3 loop spans 14 amino acids. CDR1 SGHNT and CDR2 YYREEE come from the germline V gene (reference sequence). With 3 bases clipped from V and 7 bases from J, the junction kept 4 bases outside the gene matches. CDR3 region: CASSSTGTNSPLHF. The CDR3 region has the DNA TGTGCCAGCAGCTCGACAGGGACAAATTCACCCCTCCACTTT.

The chain has TRBV2 and TRBJ2-1; D not certain. Germline assignment: CDR1 SNHLY and CDR2 FYNNEI. The V end lost 4 bases, the J end lost 7 bases, and 8 bases lay between the germline ends. CDR3 length: 12 amino acids. This CDR3 reads CASSAFENEQFF. Here the CDR3 DNA reads TGTGCCAGCAGTGCTTTTGAGAATGAGCAGTTCTTC.

The sample holds one count of this clone. The chain carries TRBV5-1 and TRBJ1-1; 9 bases agree with TRBD1. The CDR3 has 15 amino acids. V shed 3 bases and J 7 bases; nucleotides not matched to a gene: 10. Germline V lookup: CDR1 SGHRS, CDR2 YFSETQ. As DNA, the CDR3 is TGCGCCAGCAGCTCCCGGACAGGGGAGGGGGGTGAAGCTTTCTTT. It is translated as CASSSRTGEGGEAFF.

V is TRBV28 and J is TRBJ2-4; no clear D gene. Germline V gene data show CDR1 as MDHEN and CDR2 as SYDVKM. The CDR3 has 12 residues. V was pared by 6 bases and J by 6 bases, with 9 bases between. DNA for the CDR3: TGTGCCAGCAGCTTTCCTCGAAACATTCAGTACTTC. Its translation: CASSFPRNIQYF.

This sequence joins TRBV30 and TRBJ2-7; a possible D gene is TRBD2 (6 bases). V was cut by 3 bases and J by 0 bases, with 9 bases left in between. The CDR3 contains 13 residues. CDR1 is GTSNPN, CDR2 SVGIG, per germline (reference sequence). The CDR3 reads CAWRAGSSYEQYF. For the CDR3, the DNA is TGTGCCTGGAGGGCGGGGAGCTCCTACGAGCAGTACTTC.

This clone was counted a single time. The V and J genes are TRBV19 and TRBJ2-1; D call uncertain. The CDR3 has 13 residues. Germline values: CDR1 LNHDA, CDR2 SQIVND (reference sequence). The V end was cut by 5 bases, the J end by 8 bases, with 13 bases between. CDR3 loop: CASSGLASHEQFF. CDR3 nucleotides: TGTGCCAGTAGTGGGTTAGCTTCCCATGAGCAGTTCTTC.

V gene TRBV10-3 combines with J gene TRBJ2-1, with D maybe TRBD2 (7 bases). Germline CDR1 ENHRY, CDR2 SYGVKD. This CDR3 has 13 amino acids. Trimming took off 9 bases at V and 7 bases at J, with 16 bases between the two ends. The CDR3 is CAIGGRAENEQFF. The CDR3 nucleotides are TGTGCCATAGGGGGGAGGGCCGAAAATGAGCAGTTCTTC.

The chain has TRBV24-1 and TRBJ2-3; D may be TRBD1 (6 bases). The CDR3 spans 14 residues. Germline-derived CDR1 and CDR2 are KGHDR and SFDVKD. Trimming left V 4 bases short and J 2 bases short, with 9 bases between. The CDR3 DNA reads TGTGCCACCAGTGACCAGGGGCTCACAGATACGCAGTATTTT. This sequence encodes CATSDQGLTDTQYF.

V is TRBV5-1 and J is TRBJ2-3; D remains ambiguous. Trimming left V 0 bases short and J 4 bases short, with 12 bases between. This CDR3 spans 15 amino acids. Germline V gives CDR1 SGHRS, CDR2 YFSETQ. CDR3 in DNA: TGCGCCAGCAGCTTGGATAATGCGCCCCCAGATACGCAGTATTTT. This codes for CASSLDNAPPDTQYF.